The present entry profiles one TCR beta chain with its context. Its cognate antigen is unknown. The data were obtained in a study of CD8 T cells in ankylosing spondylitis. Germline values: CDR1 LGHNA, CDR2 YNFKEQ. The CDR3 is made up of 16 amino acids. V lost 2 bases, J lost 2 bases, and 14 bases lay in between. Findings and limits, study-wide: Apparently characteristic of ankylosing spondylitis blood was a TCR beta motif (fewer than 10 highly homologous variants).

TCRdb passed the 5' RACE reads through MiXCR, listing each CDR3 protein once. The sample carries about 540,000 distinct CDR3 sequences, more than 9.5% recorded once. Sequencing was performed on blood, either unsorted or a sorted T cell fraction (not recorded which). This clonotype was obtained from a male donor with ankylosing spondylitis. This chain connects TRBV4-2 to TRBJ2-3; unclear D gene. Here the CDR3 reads CASSQISISSTDTQYF. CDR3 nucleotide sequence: TGTGCCAGCAGCCAAATCTCGATCTCCTCCACAGATACGCAGTATTTT.